One and the same sample provided the 2 T cell receptor beta chains below, sequenced in a study of immune evolution from preneoplasia to lung adenocarcinoma. The data were produced by immunoSEQ multiplex PCR, yet TCRdb's version contains in-frame clones alone and is incomplete. Of some 2,500 clones in the sample, 75% to 90% are singletons; the top ten hold roughly 5.7%. The material sequenced was FFPE invasive lung adenocarcinoma tissue. The receptors shown here come from a person aged 55 to 79 with invasive lung adenocarcinoma.

A single count supports this clone. The gene calls are TRBV5-1 and TRBJ2-1; D is uncertain. In germline, CDR1 is SGHRS, CDR2 YFSETQ. Trimming cost V 4 bases and J 7 bases, with 9 bases left between them. The CDR3 totals 12 residues. The CDR3, as DNA: TGCGCCAGCAGCCCCGACGGGAATGAGCAGTTCTTC. Amino acids: CASSPDGNEQFF. The full variable domain, in which reference TRBV5-1 and TRBJ2-1 provide the parts outside the CDR3, is KAGVTQTPRYLIKTRGQQVTLSCSPISGHRSVSWYQQTPGQGLQFLFEYFSETQRNKGNFPGRFSGRQFSNSRSEMNVSTLELGDSALYLCASSPDGNEQFFGPGTRLTVL.

The V call is TRBV28, the J call TRBJ2-4, with D possibly matching TRBD1 (6 bases). CDR1 and CDR2 (germline): MDHEN, SYDVKM. The CDR3 totals 15 residues. V lost 2 bases, J lost 7 bases, and 15 bases lay in between. CDR3: CASSLIEGVRNIQYF. The CDR3 DNA follows: TGTGCCAGCAGTTTAATTGAGGGGGTTCGCAACATTCAGTACTTC.